This T cell receptor (beta chain) was obtained from a study of cytomegalovirus exposure and HLA in healthy donors. Overall study: Under 90% of 398 genotyped donors fell in the Caucasian-associated ancestry cluster.

The length of the CDR3 is 14 residues. V shed 0 bases and J shed 5 bases, with 9 bases lying between them. Germline V lookup: CDR1 SGHRS, CDR2 YFSETQ. 60 Vbeta and 13 Jbeta primers were used in PCR. The data were produced by immunoSEQ multiplex PCR, yet TCRdb's version contains in-frame clones alone and is incomplete. The data hold about 110,000 clones, with roughly 82% observed a single time. Study results and caveats: Common viral pathogens seemed to be connected with several of the most significant clusters, according to a later analysis.

Concerning this clone itself: What it binds is not known.

The sequencing sample was made of PBMCs. The TCR sequence derives from a man aged 25 to 40 in good health and CMV-seropositive. The rearrangement joins TRBV5-1 to TRBJ1-3; TRBD1 might be the D (5 bases). Here the CDR3 reads CASSLGQGRNTIYF. Written as DNA, the CDR3 is TGCGCCAGCAGCTTGGGGCAGGGAAGAAACACCATATATTTT.